Here is one TCR beta chain with its context. No antigen is known for it. TCRdb reanalysed the 5' RACE reads using MiXCR and keeps one entry per CDR3 protein. The table lists a few hundred thousand distinct CDR3 sequences, about 17% of them singletons. The trim removed 0 bases at V and 2 bases at J, leaving 2 bases unmatched. The length of the CDR3 is 15 residues. Germline CDR1 is SGHRS and CDR2 is YFSETQ. This specimen comes from a study of T-cell memory formation after mild COVID-19. Notes on the study in general: CD4+ clones that contracted lay mainly in CM and EM; CD8+ ones lay in EMRA. A second wave expanding day 15 to 37 was CD4+-biased; contracting clones were balanced.

The sequenced sample was PBMCs or a T cell subset sorted from them (not recorded which). This receptor was taken from a man in his late teens or twenties who had mild COVID-19 (a few samples of this study predate the infection). Cell type and time point are not known. The genes are TRBV5-1 and TRBJ2-1; 7 positions match TRBD1. DNA for the CDR3: TGCGCCAGCAGCTTGGGAGGGGGCGCCTACAATGAGCAGTTCTTC. This encodes CASSLGGGAYNEQFF.